Each of the 2 T cell receptor beta chains below was sequenced from the same sample in a study of T cell responses to AZD1222 COVID-19 vaccine. The assay was immunoSEQ multiplex PCR, and TCRdb's table has in-frame clones only and misses some. Seen here are roughly 120,000 clones, more than 80% observed once, and the top ten hold around 4.4%. The sample was peripheral blood, taken 28 days after the second AZD1222 dose. The receptors stem from an adult who received the AZD1222 COVID-19 vaccine.

This chain uses TRBV6-4 with TRBJ2-1, with 9 bases fitting TRBD2. The V and J ends lost 3 bases and 0 bases, in that order; junction bases with no gene match: 6. CDR1 is MRHNA and CDR2 is SNTAGT in the germline V gene. The CDR3 has 17 amino acids. The CDR3 here is CASSELAGASSYNEQFF. CDR3 in DNA: TGTGCCAGCAGTGAACTAGCGGGTGCTAGCTCCTACAATGAGCAGTTCTTC.

The chain couples TRBV7-2 to TRBJ1-5; D not certain. The CDR3 runs to 17 residues. The germline V gene has CDR1 SGHTA and CDR2 FQGNSA. Trimming shortened V by 0 bases and J by 0 bases, and 12 bases separated the two germline ends. The CDR3, as DNA: TGTGCCAGCAGCTTAGCTTTGGCGAAATATAGCAATCAGCCCCAGCATTTT. The encoded protein is CASSLALAKYSNQPQHF.